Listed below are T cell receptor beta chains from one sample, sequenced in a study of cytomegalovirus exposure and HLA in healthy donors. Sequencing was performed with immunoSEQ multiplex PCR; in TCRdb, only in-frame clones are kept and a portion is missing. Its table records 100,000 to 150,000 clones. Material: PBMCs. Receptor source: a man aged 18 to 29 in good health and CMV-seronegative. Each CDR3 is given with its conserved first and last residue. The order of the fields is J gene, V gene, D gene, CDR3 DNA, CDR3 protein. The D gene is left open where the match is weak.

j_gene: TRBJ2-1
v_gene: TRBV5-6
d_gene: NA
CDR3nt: TGTGCCAGCAGCTTTTTGGCCTTCTACAATGAGCAGTTCTTC
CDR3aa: CASSFLAFYNEQFF

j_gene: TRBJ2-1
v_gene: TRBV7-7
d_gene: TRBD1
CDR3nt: TGTGCTAGCAGCTTAATAGGACAGGTTAACAATGAGCAGTTCTTC
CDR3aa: CASSLIGQVNNEQFF

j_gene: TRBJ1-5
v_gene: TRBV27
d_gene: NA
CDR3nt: TGTGCCAGCAGTCCTACCACAGGGTCGGGTAAGGTGAATCAGCCCCAGCATTTT
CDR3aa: CASSPTTGSGKVNQPQHF

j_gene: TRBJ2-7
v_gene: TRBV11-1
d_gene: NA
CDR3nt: TGTGCCAGCAGCTTACAGCGATCGAATTCCTACGAGCAGTACTTC
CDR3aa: CASSLQRSNSYEQYF

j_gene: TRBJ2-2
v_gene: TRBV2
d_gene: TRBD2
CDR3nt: TGTGCCAGCATGGGAGGGAGCGCGAACACCGGGGAGCTGTTTTTT
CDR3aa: CASMGGSANTGELFF

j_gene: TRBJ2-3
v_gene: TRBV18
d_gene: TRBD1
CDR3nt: TGTGCCAGCTCACCCGGGACAGGGGGATCAGATACGCAGTATTTT
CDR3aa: CASSPGTGGSDTQYF

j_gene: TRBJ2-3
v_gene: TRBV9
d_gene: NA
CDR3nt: TGTGCCAGCAGCGTAGTGGAGACCTCAACTAGCACAGATACGCAGTATTTT
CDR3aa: CASSVVETSTSTDTQYF

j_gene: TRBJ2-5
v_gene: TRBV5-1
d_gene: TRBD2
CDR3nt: TGCGCCAGCAGCTTAACTAGCGGGGGATTCGGACAAGAGACCCAGTACTTC
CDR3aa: CASSLTSGGFGQETQYF

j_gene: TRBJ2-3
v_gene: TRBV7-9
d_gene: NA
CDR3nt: TGTGCCAGCAGCCTCCGTGGAGCGCTTAGCACAGATACGCAGTATTTT
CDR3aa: CASSLRGALSTDTQYF

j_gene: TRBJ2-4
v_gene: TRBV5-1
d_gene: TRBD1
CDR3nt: TGCGCCAGCAGCACCGGACAGGGACTAGCCAAAAACATTCAGTACTTC
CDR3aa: CASSTGQGLAKNIQYF

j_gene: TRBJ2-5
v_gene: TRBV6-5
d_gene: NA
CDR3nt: TGTGCCAGCAGTAGTCCGGACAGTGCCCAAGAGACCCAGTACTTC
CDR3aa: CASSSPDSAQETQYF

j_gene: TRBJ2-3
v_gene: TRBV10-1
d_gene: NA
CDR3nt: TGCGCCAGCAGTGACCAAAGGACAGTCAGGTCGCAGTATTTT
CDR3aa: CASSDQRTVRSQYF

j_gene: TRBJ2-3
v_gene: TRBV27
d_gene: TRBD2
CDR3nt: TGTGCCAGCAGTCGTACGTCGGGGTTAGCGGGAGACACAGATACGCAGTATTTT
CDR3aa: CASSRTSGLAGDTDTQYF

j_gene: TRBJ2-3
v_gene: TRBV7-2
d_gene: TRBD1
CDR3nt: TGTGCCAGCAGGGGGACAGCGTCTTTGTACGATACGCAGTATTTT
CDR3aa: CASRGTASLYDTQYF

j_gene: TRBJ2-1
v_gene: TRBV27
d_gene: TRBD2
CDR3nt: TGTGCCAGCAGTTCTTACCGACTAGCAGCGAGCTCCTACAATGAGCAGTTCTTC
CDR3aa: CASSSYRLAASSYNEQFF

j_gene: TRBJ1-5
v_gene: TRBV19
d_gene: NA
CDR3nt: TGTGCCAGTAGTATGGTCGGCAGGGCTAATCAGCCCCAGCATTTT
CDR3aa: CASSMVGRANQPQHF

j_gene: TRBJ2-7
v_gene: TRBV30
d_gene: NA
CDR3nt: TGTGCCTGGATGATACCGGGACAAGTCCCTTACGAGCAGTACTTC
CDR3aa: CAWMIPGQVPYEQYF

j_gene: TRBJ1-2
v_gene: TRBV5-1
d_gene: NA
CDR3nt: TGCGCCAGCAGCTTGGGACGGAGAGCTAACTATGGCTACACCTTC
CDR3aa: CASSLGRRANYGYTF

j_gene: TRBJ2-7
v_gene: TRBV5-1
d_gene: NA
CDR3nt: TGCGCCAGCAGCGGGGGAGGACAGGATTCCTACGAGCAGTACTTC
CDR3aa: CASSGGGQDSYEQYF

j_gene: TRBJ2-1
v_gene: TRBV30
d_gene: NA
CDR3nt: TGTTCCCTAGGGACAAGTAACTACAATGAGCAGTTCTTC
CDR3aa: CSLGTSNYNEQFF

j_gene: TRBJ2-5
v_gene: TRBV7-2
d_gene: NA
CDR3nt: TGTGCCAGCAGCCTAGGACTGGCGCAAGAGACCCAGTACTTC
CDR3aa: CASSLGLAQETQYF

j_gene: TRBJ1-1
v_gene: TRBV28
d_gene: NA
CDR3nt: TGTGCCAGCAGTTCCCCCAAGGGGTTTGGGAACACTGAAGCTTTCTTT
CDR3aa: CASSSPKGFGNTEAFF

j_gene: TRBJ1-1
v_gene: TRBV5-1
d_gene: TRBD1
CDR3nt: TGCGCCAGCAGCTCGACAGGGGGTAACACTGAAGCTTTCTTT
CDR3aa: CASSSTGGNTEAFF

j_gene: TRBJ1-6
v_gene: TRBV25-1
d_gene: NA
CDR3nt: TGTGCCAGCAGTGAATTGAGACAGAGCGATTCACCCCTCCACTTT
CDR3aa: CASSELRQSDSPLHF

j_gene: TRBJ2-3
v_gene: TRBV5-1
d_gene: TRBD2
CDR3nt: TGCGCCAGCAGCTTGGAGGGTCGCGCGGGACTAAGCACAGATACGCAGTATTTT
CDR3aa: CASSLEGRAGLSTDTQYF

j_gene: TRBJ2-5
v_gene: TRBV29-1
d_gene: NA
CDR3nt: TGCAGCGTTGATGTTTATGTTTCGGAGACCCAGTACTTC
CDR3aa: CSVDVYVSETQYF

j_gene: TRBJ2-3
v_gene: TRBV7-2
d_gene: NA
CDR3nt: TGTGCCAGCAGCTTAGTTTACGGGGATACGCAGTATTTT
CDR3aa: CASSLVYGDTQYF

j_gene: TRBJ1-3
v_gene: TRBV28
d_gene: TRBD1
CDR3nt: TGTGCCAGCAGTTTGTACAGGGGGTCTGGAAACACCATATATTTT
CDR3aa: CASSLYRGSGNTIYF

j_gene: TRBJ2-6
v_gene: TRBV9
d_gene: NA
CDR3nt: TGTGCCAGCAGCGTAAAGGGGCGGGACGGGAGCTCTGGGGCCAACGTCCTGACTTTC
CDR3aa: CASSVKGRDGSSGANVLTF

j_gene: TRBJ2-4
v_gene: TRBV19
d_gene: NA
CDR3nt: TGTGCCAGTAGTATCCTCCCCCCCCCTCAAAACATTCAGTACTTC
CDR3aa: CASSILPPPQNIQYF

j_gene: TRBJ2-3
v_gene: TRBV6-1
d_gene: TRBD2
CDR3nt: TGTGCCAGCAGTAGCGGGGGTGGTACGCAGTATTTT
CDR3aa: CASSSGGGTQYF

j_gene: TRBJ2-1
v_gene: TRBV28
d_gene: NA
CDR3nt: TGTGCCAGCACTCAGGACAATGAGCAGTTCTTC
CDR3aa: CASTQDNEQFF

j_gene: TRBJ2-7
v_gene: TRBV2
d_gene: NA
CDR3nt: TGTGCCAGCAGTGATGCGGGATTGCCCTACGAGCAGTACTTC
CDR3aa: CASSDAGLPYEQYF

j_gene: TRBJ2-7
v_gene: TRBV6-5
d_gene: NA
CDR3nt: TGTGCCAGCAGTTACCTAGACGAGCAGTACTTC
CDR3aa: CASSYLDEQYF

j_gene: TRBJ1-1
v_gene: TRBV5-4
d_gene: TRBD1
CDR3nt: TGTGCCAGCAGCCCTAGCCAGGGGGCGAGGCTGAACACTGAAGCTTTCTTT
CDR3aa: CASSPSQGARLNTEAFF

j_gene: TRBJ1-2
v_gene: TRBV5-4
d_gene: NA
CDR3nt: TGTGCCAGCAGCCTAAACAGAGAATATGGCTACACCTTC
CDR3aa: CASSLNREYGYTF

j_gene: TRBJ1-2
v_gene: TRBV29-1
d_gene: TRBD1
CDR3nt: TGCAGCGTTGGACGGGACAGGGGGAACTATGATGGCTACACCTTC
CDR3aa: CSVGRDRGNYDGYTF

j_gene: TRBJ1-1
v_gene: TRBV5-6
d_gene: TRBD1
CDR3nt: TGTGCCAGCAGCTTGGTTCCGACAGGGGGCGATGCGGCTTTCTTT
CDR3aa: CASSLVPTGGDAAFF

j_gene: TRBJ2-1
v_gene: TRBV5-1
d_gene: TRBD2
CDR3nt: TGCGCCAGCAGCTTGGAAGCGGGAGGTTTCAATGAGCAGTTCTTC
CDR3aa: CASSLEAGGFNEQFF

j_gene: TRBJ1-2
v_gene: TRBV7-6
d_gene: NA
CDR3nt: TGTGCCAGCAGCCCCCGAGGGGGGGCCTATGGCTACACCTTC
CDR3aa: CASSPRGGAYGYTF

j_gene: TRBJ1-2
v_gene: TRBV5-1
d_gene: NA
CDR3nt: TGCGCCAGCAGCTTGGATAGATACTATGGCTACACCTTC
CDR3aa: CASSLDRYYGYTF

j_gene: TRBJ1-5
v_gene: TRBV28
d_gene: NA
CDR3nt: TGTGCCAGCAGTTTCCGAGGTTTTGGCAATCAGCCCCAGCATTTT
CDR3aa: CASSFRGFGNQPQHF

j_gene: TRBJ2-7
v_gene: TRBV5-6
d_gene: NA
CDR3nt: TGTGCCAGCAGCTCCCTACCCAGGGTTAACGAGCAGTACTTC
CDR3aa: CASSSLPRVNEQYF

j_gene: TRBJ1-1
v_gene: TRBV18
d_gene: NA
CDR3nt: TGTGCCAGCTCAGCGGGGGCGGGGAACACTGAAGCTTTCTTT
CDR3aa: CASSAGAGNTEAFF

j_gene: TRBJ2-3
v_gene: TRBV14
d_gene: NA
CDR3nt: TGTGCCAGCAGCCAAGTTACGGGCCAGGGTACGCAGTATTTT
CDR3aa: CASSQVTGQGTQYF

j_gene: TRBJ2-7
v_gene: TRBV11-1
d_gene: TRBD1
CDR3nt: TGTGCCAGCAGCTCGACCGGGACAGCCTACGAGCAGTACTTC
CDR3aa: CASSSTGTAYEQYF

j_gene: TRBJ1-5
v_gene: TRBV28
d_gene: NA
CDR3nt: TGTGCCAGCAGCGACGCCGGGGTTTTGGGCAATCAGCCCCAGCATTTT
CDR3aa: CASSDAGVLGNQPQHF

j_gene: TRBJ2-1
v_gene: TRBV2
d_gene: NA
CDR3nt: TGTGCCAGCAGTGACGGGACACCCTACAATGAGCAGTTCTTC
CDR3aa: CASSDGTPYNEQFF

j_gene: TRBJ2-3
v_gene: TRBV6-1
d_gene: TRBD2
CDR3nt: TGTGCCAGCAGCGAAGCGGGACTAGCGGAGATTACTAGCACAGATACGCAGTATTTT
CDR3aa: CASSEAGLAEITSTDTQYF

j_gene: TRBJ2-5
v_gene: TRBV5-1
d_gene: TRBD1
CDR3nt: TGCGCCAGCAGCTCCCCCGACAGGGTAGAGACCCAGTACTTC
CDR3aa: CASSSPDRVETQYF

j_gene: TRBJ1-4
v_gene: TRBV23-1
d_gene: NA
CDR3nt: TGCGCCCGCTGGGTGTCCAGGGATGCTAATGAAAAACTGTTTTTT
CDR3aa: CARWVSRDANEKLFF

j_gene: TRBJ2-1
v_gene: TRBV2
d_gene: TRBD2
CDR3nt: TGTGCCAGCAGCGGACTAGCGGGAGGGAACAATGAGCAGTTCTTC
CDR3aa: CASSGLAGGNNEQFF

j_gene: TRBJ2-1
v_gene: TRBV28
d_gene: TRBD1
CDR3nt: TGTGCCAGCAGTTCTTCCGGGACAGTAAACAATGAGCAGTTCTTC
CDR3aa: CASSSSGTVNNEQFF

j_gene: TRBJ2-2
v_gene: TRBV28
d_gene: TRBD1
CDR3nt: TGTGCCAGCAGGCAGACAGGGGGCATCGGGGAGCTGTTTTTT
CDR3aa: CASRQTGGIGELFF

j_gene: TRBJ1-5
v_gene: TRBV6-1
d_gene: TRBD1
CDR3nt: TGTGCCAGCAGTGAAGCAGGGGGCGGTCAGCCCCAGCATTTT
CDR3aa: CASSEAGGGQPQHF

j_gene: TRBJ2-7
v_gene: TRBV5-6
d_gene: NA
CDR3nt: TGTGCCAGCAGCATAGGACAGTTCTACGAGCAGTACTTC
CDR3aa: CASSIGQFYEQYF

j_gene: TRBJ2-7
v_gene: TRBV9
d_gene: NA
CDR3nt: TGTGCCAGCAGTGAGAGCAGCGGGCCATACTACGAGCAGTACTTC
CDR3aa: CASSESSGPYYEQYF

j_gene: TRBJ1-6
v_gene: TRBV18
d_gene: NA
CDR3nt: TGTGCCAGCTCACCGGGTGGGCAGCAAAATTCACCCCTCCACTTT
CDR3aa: CASSPGGQQNSPLHF

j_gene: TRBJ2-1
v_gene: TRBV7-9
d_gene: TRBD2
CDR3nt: TGTGCCAGCAGCTTAGTACTAGCGGGAGGATACAATGAGCAGTTCTTC
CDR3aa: CASSLVLAGGYNEQFF

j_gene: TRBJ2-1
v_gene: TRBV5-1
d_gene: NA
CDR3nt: TGCGCCAGCAGCCGGGAGCTGTGGGAGGTGTACAATGAGCAGTTCTTC
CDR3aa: CASSRELWEVYNEQFF